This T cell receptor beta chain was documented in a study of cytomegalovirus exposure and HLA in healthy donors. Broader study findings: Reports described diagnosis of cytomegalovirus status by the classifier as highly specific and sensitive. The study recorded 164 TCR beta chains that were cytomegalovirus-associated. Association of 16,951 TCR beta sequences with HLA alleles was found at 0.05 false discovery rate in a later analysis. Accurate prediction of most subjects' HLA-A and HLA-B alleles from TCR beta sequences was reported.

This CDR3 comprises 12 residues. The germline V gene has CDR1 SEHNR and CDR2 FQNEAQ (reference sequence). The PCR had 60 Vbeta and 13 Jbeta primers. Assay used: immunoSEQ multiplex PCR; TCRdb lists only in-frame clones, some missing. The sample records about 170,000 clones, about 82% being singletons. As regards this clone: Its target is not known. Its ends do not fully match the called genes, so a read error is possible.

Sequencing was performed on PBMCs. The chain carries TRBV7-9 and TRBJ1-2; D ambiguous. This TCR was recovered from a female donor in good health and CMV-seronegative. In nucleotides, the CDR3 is TGTTCCAGCAGTAATGGAGACTATGGCTACACCTTC. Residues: CSSSNGDYGYTF.